This TCR beta chain originates from a study of blood T cell repertoires in COVID-19. Study summary: Acute-phase and convalescent COVID-19 samples originated in the United States, Italy and Spain.

This CDR3 comprises 13 residues. V was pared by 7 bases and J by 1 base, with 13 bases between. Germline V gives CDR1 SQVTM, CDR2 ANQGSEA. TCRdb's copy holds only in-frame clones and misses some; the assay was immunoSEQ multiplex PCR. The sample has a few hundred thousand clones, 65% to 90% seen once. The rearrangement links TRBV29-1 to TRBJ2-5; possible D gene TRBD2, 7 bases. The clonotype comes from a man younger than 40 who had recovered from COVID-19. Input material: PBMCs or T cells enriched from blood (not recorded which). The CDR3 loop reads CSEGGGVQETQYF. In DNA form, the CDR3 reads TGCAGCGAGGGAGGGGGGGTCCAAGAGACCCAGTACTTC.